This T cell receptor beta chain was sequenced for a study of blood T cell repertoires in COVID-19. Whole-study context: Samples of COVID-19 (acute and convalescent) were obtained from the United States, Italy and Spain. Nucleic acid was either cDNA or gDNA, and it came from T cells, B-cell-depleted T cells, or PBMCs.

Trimming removed 5 bases from V and 9 bases from J, with 19 bases in between. From germline, CDR1 is SGHAT and CDR2 FQNNGV. This CDR3 is built from 14 residues. Authors' methods: Estimation of nucleated cell counts was performed using reference gene primer amplification. Clones were read by immunoSEQ multiplex PCR, and TCRdb kept only the in-frame ones, dropping some. D and trimming come from the DNA, and the V and J calls and clone size come from that table. The sample lists 100,000 to 150,000 clones; around four fifths were seen once. The receptor's source is a man in his sixties with acute or convalescent COVID-19. This chain joins TRBV11-2 and TRBJ1-2; D might be TRBD1 (5 bases). The sequenced sample consisted of peripheral blood. As DNA, the CDR3 is TGTGCCAGCAGCGCGGGGACCGATGGATGGAGCTACACCTTC. This encodes CASSAGTDGWSYTF. The entire variable domain, with the rest obtained from reference TRBV11-2 and TRBJ1-2, is as follows: EAGVAQSPRYKIIEKRQSVAFWCNPISGHATLYWYQQILGQGPKLLIQFQNNGVVDDSQLPKDRFSAERLKGVDSTLKIQPAKLEDSAVYLCASSAGTDGWSYTFGSGTRLTVV.